Listed below are T cell receptor beta chains from one sample, sequenced in a study of T cells in Graves' hyperthyroidism and ophthalmopathy. A single record per CDR3 protein comes from TCRdb applying MiXCR to the multiplex PCR reads. The top ten hold around 34% of the sample, which has fewer than 400,000 distinct CDR3 sequences, over 15% seen once. The sequenced sample consisted of blood. These receptors originate from a man younger than 45 with Graves' hyperthyroidism. Each CDR3 is given with its conserved first and last residue. Fields, in order: V gene, clone size, D gene, J gene, CDR3 protein, CDR3 DNA. The D gene is left open where the match is weak. Where a row states a size, it is once, few, many or the class of an expanded clone; other rows omit it.

v_gene: TRBV3-1
abundance: -
d_gene: TRBD2
j_gene: TRBJ2-7
CDR3aa: CASSQSASGYEQYF
CDR3nt: TGTGCCAGCAGCCAATCAGCTAGCGGCTACGAGCAGTACTTC

v_gene: TRBV11-2
abundance: many
d_gene: -
j_gene: TRBJ2-3
CDR3aa: CASSLEIGDTQYF
CDR3nt: TGTGCCAGCAGCTTAGAGATTGGAGATACGCAGTATTTT

v_gene: TRBV18
abundance: -
d_gene: -
j_gene: TRBJ1-2
CDR3aa: CASSLNTRTFNYGYTF
CDR3nt: TGTGCCAGCTCCTTGAATACTCGGACGTTTAACTATGGCTACACCTTC

v_gene: TRBV7-9
abundance: few
d_gene: -
j_gene: TRBJ2-3
CDR3aa: CASRGGWSSTDTQYF
CDR3nt: TGTGCCTCAAGAGGGGGGTGGAGCTCCACAGATACGCAGTATTTT

v_gene: TRBV9
abundance: -
d_gene: -
j_gene: TRBJ2-1
CDR3aa: CASSVDADREQFF
CDR3nt: TGTGCCAGCAGCGTAGATGCGGACCGTGAGCAGTTCTTC

v_gene: TRBV10-3
abundance: many
d_gene: -
j_gene: TRBJ1-1
CDR3aa: CAISESIGNEAFF
CDR3nt: TGTGCCATCAGTGAGTCAATCGGAAATGAAGCTTTCTTT

v_gene: TRBV18
abundance: many
d_gene: TRBD1
j_gene: TRBJ2-7
CDR3aa: CASSRDRDYEQYF
CDR3nt: TGTGCCAGCTCAAGGGACAGAGACTACGAGCAGTACTTC

v_gene: TRBV5-1
abundance: -
d_gene: -
j_gene: TRBJ2-7
CDR3aa: CASSPERAGSYEQYF
CDR3nt: TGCGCCAGCAGCCCGGAGCGGGCCGGCTCCTACGAGCAGTACTTC

v_gene: TRBV7-8
abundance: many
d_gene: -
j_gene: TRBJ2-1
CDR3aa: CASSLGGSYNEQFF
CDR3nt: TGTGCCAGCAGTTTGGGGGGCTCCTACAATGAGCAGTTCTTC

v_gene: TRBV15
abundance: -
d_gene: TRBD1
j_gene: TRBJ1-1
CDR3aa: CATSRTGDNTEAFF
CDR3nt: TGTGCCACCAGCAGGACAGGGGATAACACTGAAGCTTTCTTT

v_gene: TRBV2
abundance: many
d_gene: TRBD1
j_gene: TRBJ1-5
CDR3aa: CASRYFFVRQGPRPQHF
CDR3nt: TGTGCCAGCAGGTACTTTTTCGTTAGACAGGGCCCAAGGCCCCAGCATTTT

v_gene: TRBV27
abundance: many
d_gene: -
j_gene: TRBJ2-7
CDR3aa: CASSFRGQHHEQYF
CDR3nt: TGTGCCAGCAGTTTCCGTGGGCAGCACCACGAGCAGTACTTC

v_gene: TRBV5-1
abundance: many
d_gene: TRBD1
j_gene: TRBJ1-1
CDR3aa: CASSLGDRVATEAFF
CDR3nt: TGCGCCAGCAGCTTGGGCGACAGGGTAGCCACTGAAGCTTTCTTT

v_gene: TRBV6-2/TRBV6-3
abundance: many
d_gene: -
j_gene: TRBJ1-1
CDR3aa: CASSYSIYSLGLRRDTEAFF
CDR3nt: TGTGCCAGCAGTTACTCGATTTACTCGCTGGGGCTTCGTAGGGACACTGAAGCTTTCTTT

v_gene: TRBV30
abundance: many
d_gene: -
j_gene: TRBJ1-2
CDR3aa: CAWSTGGGYTF
CDR3nt: TGTGCCTGGAGCACCGGGGGTGGCTACACCTTC

v_gene: TRBV5-1
abundance: many
d_gene: -
j_gene: TRBJ2-5
CDR3aa: CASSQAPFETQYF
CDR3nt: TGCGCCAGCAGTCAAGCCCCCTTTGAGACCCAGTACTTC

v_gene: TRBV19
abundance: many
d_gene: -
j_gene: TRBJ2-5
CDR3aa: CASSPGGFSQETQYF
CDR3nt: TGTGCCAGTAGTCCTGGGGGTTTTTCGCAAGAGACCCAGTACTTC

v_gene: TRBV19
abundance: -
d_gene: -
j_gene: TRBJ1-2
CDR3aa: CASSRAGVDGYTF
CDR3nt: TGTGCCAGTAGCCGCGCCGGAGTCGATGGCTACACCTTC

v_gene: TRBV12-3/TRBV12-4
abundance: many
d_gene: -
j_gene: TRBJ1-1
CDR3aa: CASYNDGHTRNTEAFF
CDR3nt: TGTGCCAGCTACAATGACGGACACACGAGGAACACTGAAGCTTTCTTT

v_gene: TRBV12-3/TRBV12-4
abundance: many
d_gene: -
j_gene: TRBJ1-1
CDR3aa: CASQGMNTEAFF
CDR3nt: TGTGCCAGCCAGGGGATGAACACTGAAGCTTTCTTT

v_gene: TRBV3-1
abundance: many
d_gene: TRBD2
j_gene: TRBJ2-7
CDR3aa: CASSHPGLRNEQYF
CDR3nt: TGTGCCAGCAGCCATCCGGGACTAAGAAACGAGCAGTACTTC

v_gene: TRBV4-1
abundance: many
d_gene: TRBD2
j_gene: TRBJ2-1
CDR3aa: CASSQDGGVPYNEQFF
CDR3nt: TGCGCCAGCAGCCAAGACGGGGGGGTGCCCTACAATGAGCAGTTCTTC

v_gene: TRBV12-5
abundance: few
d_gene: -
j_gene: TRBJ1-1
CDR3aa: CASAQGTNTEAFF
CDR3nt: TGTGCTAGTGCCCAAGGGACGAACACTGAAGCTTTCTTT

v_gene: TRBV5-5
abundance: -
d_gene: -
j_gene: TRBJ2-1
CDR3aa: CASSLRGRPSETFGRNEQFF
CDR3nt: TGTGCCAGCAGCTTAAGGGGAAGACCTTCGGAGACCTTTGGGCGCAATGAGCAGTTCTTC

v_gene: TRBV12-3/TRBV12-4
abundance: many
d_gene: -
j_gene: TRBJ1-5
CDR3aa: CASLSGNQPQHF
CDR3nt: TGTGCCAGCCTCAGCGGCAATCAGCCCCAGCATTTT

v_gene: TRBV11-3
abundance: -
d_gene: -
j_gene: TRBJ2-7
CDR3aa: CASSQDVGATYELYF
CDR3nt: TGTGCCAGCAGCCAAGATGTGGGAGCGACCTACGAGCTGTACTTC

v_gene: TRBV30
abundance: few
d_gene: -
j_gene: TRBJ2-2
CDR3aa: CAWTRPNTGELFF
CDR3nt: TGTGCCTGGACCAGGCCGAACACCGGGGAGCTGTTTTTT

v_gene: TRBV4-1
abundance: -
d_gene: TRBD2
j_gene: TRBJ2-1
CDR3aa: CASSPRGLAGAGEQFF
CDR3nt: TGCGCCAGCAGCCCACGAGGACTAGCGGGAGCAGGTGAGCAGTTCTTC

v_gene: TRBV18
abundance: -
d_gene: -
j_gene: TRBJ2-3
CDR3aa: CASSPGADTDTQYF
CDR3nt: TGTGCCAGCTCACCAGGGGCAGACACAGATACGCAGTATTTT

v_gene: TRBV4-2
abundance: few
d_gene: -
j_gene: TRBJ1-4
CDR3aa: CASSHGSEKLFF
CDR3nt: TGTGCCAGCAGCCACGGGAGTGAAAAACTGTTTTTT

v_gene: TRBV29-1
abundance: many
d_gene: TRBD1
j_gene: TRBJ1-1
CDR3aa: CSAIPDRGGEAFF
CDR3nt: TGCAGCGCGATTCCGGACAGGGGCGGTGAAGCTTTCTTT

v_gene: TRBV6-2/TRBV6-3
abundance: many
d_gene: -
j_gene: TRBJ2-5
CDR3aa: CASSAVRPEETQYF
CDR3nt: TGTGCCAGCAGCGCCGTCCGACCTGAAGAGACCCAGTACTTC

v_gene: TRBV10-1
abundance: -
d_gene: -
j_gene: TRBJ2-1
CDR3aa: CASKESHGGEQFF
CDR3nt: TGCGCCAGCAAAGAATCTCATGGGGGGGAGCAGTTCTTC

v_gene: TRBV7-6
abundance: few
d_gene: TRBD1
j_gene: TRBJ1-6
CDR3aa: CASSPLAGTGSSPLHF
CDR3nt: TGTGCCAGCAGCCCCCTCGCCGGGACAGGGAGCTCACCCCTCCACTTT

v_gene: TRBV6-1
abundance: many
d_gene: TRBD1
j_gene: TRBJ2-1
CDR3aa: CASSANRGAYNEQFF
CDR3nt: TGTGCCAGCAGCGCGAACAGGGGGGCCTACAATGAGCAGTTCTTC